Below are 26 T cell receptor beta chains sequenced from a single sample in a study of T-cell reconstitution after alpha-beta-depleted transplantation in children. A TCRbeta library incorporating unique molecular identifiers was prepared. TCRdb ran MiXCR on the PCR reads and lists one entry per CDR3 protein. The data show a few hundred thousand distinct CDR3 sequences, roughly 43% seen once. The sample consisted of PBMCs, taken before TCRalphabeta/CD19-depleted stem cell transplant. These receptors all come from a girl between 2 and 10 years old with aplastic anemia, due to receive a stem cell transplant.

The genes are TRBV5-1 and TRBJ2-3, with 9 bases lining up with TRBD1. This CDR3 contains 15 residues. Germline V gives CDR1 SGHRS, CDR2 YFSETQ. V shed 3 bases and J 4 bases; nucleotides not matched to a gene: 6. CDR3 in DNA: TGCGCCAGCAGCTCAACAGGGGGCTTAGCAGATACGCAGTATTTT. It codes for CASSSTGGLADTQYF.

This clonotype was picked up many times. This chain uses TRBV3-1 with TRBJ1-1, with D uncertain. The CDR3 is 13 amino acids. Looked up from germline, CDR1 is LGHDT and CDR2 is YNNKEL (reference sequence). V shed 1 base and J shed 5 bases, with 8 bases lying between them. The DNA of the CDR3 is TGTGCCAGCAGCCAAGGAGCTGGGACTGAAGCTTTCTTT. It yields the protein CASSQGAGTEAFF. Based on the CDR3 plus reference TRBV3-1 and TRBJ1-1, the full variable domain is DTAVSQTPKYLVTQMGNDKSIKCEQNLGHDTMYWYKQDSKKFLKIMFSYNNKELIINETVPNRFSPKSPDKAHLNLHINSLELGDSAVYFCASSQGAGTEAFFGQGTRLTVV.

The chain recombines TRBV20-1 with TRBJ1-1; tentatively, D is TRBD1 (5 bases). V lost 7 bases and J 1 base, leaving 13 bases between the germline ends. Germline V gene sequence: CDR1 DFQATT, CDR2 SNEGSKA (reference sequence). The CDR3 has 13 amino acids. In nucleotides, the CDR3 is TGCAGTGTCGAGACAGTTCGGAACACTGAAGCTTTCTTT. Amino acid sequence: CSVETVRNTEAFF.

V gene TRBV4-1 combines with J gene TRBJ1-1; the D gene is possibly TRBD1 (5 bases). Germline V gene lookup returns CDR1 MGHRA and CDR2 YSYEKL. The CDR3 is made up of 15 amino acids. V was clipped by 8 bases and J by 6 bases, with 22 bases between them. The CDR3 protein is CASRRAAGLEAEAFF. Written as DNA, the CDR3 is TGCGCCAGCCGGCGCGCAGCAGGGTTGGAGGCTGAAGCTTTCTTT.

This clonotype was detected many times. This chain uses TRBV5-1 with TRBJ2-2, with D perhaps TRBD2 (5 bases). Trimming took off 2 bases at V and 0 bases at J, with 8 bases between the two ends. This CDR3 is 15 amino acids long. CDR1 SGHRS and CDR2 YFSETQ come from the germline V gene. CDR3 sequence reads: CASSLAVSNTGELFF. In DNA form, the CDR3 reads TGCGCCAGCAGCTTAGCGGTTTCGAACACCGGGGAGCTGTTTTTT. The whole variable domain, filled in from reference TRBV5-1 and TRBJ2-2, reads KAGVTQTPRYLIKTRGQQVTLSCSPISGHRSVSWYQQTPGQGLQFLFEYFSETQRNKGNFPGRFSGRQFSNSRSEMNVSTLELGDSALYLCASSLAVSNTGELFFGEGSRLTVL.

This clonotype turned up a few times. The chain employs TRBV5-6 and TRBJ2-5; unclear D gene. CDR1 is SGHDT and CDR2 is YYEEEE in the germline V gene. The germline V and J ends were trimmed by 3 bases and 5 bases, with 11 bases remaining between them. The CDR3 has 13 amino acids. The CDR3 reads CASSSWTWETQYF. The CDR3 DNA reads TGTGCCAGCAGCTCCTGGACCTGGGAGACCCAGTACTTC.

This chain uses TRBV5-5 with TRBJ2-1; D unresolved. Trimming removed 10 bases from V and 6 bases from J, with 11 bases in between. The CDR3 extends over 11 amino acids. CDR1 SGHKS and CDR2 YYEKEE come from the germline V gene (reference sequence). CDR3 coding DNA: TGTGCCGGTCTCAAGAGCAATGAGCAGTTCTTC. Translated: CAGLKSNEQFF.

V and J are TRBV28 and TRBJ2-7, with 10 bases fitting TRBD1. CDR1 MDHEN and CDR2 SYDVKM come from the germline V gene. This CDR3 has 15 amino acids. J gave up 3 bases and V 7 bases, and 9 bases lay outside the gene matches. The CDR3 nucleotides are TGTGCCAGCACCTACGTCCGGACAGGGGGCTACGAGCAGTACTTC. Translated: CASTYVRTGGYEQYF.

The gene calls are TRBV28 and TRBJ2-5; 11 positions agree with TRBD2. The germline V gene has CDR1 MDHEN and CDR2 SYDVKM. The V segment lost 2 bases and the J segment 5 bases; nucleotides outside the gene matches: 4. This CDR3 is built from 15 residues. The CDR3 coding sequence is TGTGCCAGCAGTTTACTAGCGGGGGGAGTTGAGACCCAGTACTTC. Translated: CASSLLAGGVETQYF.

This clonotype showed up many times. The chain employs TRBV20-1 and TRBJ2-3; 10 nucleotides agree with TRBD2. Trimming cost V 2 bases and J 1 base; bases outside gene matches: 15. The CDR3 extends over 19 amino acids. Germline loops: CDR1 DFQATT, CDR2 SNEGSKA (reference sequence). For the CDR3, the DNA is TGCAGTGCTAGACGCATTAGTTCTAGCGGGAGCTTTCGCACAGATACGCAGTATTTT. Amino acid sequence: CSARRISSSGSFRTDTQYF.

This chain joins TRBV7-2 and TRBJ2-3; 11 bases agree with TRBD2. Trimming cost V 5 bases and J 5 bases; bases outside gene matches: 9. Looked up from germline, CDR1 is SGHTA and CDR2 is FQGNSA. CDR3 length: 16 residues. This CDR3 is CASSRSGGAGGDTQYF. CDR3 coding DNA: TGTGCCAGCAGCCGTAGCGGGGGGGCCGGGGGAGATACGCAGTATTTT.

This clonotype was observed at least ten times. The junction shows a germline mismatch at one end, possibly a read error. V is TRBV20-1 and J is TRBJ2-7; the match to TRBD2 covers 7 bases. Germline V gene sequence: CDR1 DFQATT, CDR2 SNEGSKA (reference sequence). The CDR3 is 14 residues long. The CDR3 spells CSARERGLSYEQYF. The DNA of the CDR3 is TGCAGTGCTCGAGAGCGGGGACTCTCCTACGAGCAGTACTTC.

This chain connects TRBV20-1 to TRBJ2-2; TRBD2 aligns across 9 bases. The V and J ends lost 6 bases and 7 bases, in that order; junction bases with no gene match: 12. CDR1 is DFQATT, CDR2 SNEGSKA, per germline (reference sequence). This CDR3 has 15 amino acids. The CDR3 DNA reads TGCAGTGCCCGGGCTAGCGGGAACGATGTCGGGGAGCTGTTTTTT. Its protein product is CSARASGNDVGELFF.

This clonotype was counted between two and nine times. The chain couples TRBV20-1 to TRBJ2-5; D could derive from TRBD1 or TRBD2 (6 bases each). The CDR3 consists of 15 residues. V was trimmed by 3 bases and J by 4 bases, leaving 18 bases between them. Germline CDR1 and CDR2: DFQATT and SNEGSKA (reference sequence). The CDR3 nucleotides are TGCAGTGCTAGCGCCCGGGGGCGGATGAGAGAGACCCAGTACTTC. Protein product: CSASARGRMRETQYF.

CDR3 amino acids: CASSQESGGGNTGELFF. Written as DNA, the CDR3 is TGTGCCAGCAGCCAAGAGAGCGGGGGAGGGAACACCGGGGAGCTGTTTTTT. The chain couples TRBV4-2 to TRBJ2-2; 8 bases map to TRBD2. The CDR3 is made up of 17 amino acids. J was trimmed by 1 base and V by 0 bases; bases with no gene match: 4. Germline assignment: CDR1 LGHNA and CDR2 YNFKEQ.

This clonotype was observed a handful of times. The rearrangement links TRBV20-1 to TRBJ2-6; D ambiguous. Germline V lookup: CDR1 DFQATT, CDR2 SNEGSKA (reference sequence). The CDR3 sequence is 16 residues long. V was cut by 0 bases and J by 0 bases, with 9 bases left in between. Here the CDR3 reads CSAREDGNSGANVLTF. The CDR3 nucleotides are TGCAGTGCTAGAGAGGACGGAAACTCTGGGGCCAACGTCCTGACTTTC.

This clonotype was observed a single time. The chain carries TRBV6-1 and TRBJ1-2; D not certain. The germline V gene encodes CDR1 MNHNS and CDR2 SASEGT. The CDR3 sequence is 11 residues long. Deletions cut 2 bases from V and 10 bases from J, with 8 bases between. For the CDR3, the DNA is TGTGCCAGCAGTGAATCGGATTACTACACCTTC. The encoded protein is CASSESDYYTF.

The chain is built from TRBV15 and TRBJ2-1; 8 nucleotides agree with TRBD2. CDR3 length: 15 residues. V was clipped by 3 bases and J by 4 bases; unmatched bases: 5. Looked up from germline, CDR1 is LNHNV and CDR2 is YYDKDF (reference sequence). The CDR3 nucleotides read TGTGCCACCAGCAGGAAAGCGGGGGATTACAATGAGCAGTTCTTC. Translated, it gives CATSRKAGDYNEQFF.

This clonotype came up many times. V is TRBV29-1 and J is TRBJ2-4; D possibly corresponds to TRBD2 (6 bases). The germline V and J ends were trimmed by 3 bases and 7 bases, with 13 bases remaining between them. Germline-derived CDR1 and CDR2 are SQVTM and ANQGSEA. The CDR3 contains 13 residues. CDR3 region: CSVELGGGNIQYF. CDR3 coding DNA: TGCAGCGTTGAGTTGGGTGGGGGGAACATTCAGTACTTC.

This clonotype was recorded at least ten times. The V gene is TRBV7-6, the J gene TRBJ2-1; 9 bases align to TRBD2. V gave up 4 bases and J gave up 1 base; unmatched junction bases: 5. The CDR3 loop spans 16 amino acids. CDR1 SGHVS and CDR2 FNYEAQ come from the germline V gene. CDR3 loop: CASSSGLATSYNEQFF. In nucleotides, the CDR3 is TGTGCCAGCAGCTCCGGACTAGCGACGTCCTACAATGAGCAGTTCTTC.

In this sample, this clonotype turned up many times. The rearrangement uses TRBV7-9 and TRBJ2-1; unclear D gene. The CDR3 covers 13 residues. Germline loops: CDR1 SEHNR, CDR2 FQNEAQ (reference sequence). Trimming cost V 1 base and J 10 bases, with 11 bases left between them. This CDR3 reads CASSLGVRWEQFF. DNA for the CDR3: TGTGCCAGCAGCTTAGGGGTCCGCTGGGAGCAGTTCTTC.

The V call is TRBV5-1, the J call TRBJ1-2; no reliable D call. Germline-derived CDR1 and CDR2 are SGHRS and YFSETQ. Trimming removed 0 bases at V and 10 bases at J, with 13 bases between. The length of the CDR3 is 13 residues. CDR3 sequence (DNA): TGCGCCAGCAGCTTGGCCCCTCTTGAGGACTACACCTTC. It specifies CASSLAPLEDYTF.

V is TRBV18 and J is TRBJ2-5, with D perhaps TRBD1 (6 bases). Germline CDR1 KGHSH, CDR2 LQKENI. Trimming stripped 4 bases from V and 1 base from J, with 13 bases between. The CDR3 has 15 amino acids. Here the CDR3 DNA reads TGTGCCAGCTCACATTCTCAGGGGATCCAAGAGACCCAGTACTTC. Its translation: CASSHSQGIQETQYF.

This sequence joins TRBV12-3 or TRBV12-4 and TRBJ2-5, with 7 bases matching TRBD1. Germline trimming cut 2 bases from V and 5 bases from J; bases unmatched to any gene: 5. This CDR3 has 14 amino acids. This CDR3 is CASSLPTGVETQYF. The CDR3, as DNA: TGTGCCAGCAGTTTACCCACAGGGGTCGAGACCCAGTACTTC.

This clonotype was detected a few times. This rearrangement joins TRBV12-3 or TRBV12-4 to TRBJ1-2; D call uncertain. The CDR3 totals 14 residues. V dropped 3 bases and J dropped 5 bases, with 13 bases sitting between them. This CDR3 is CASSLGTSTYGYTF. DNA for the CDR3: TGTGCCAGCAGTTTGGGCACCTCTACTTATGGCTACACCTTC.

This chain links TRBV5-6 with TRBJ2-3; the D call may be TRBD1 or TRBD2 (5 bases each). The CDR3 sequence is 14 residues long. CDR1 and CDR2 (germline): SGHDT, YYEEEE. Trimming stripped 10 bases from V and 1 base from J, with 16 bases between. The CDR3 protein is CASCPGPCTDTQYF. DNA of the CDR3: TGTGCCTCGTGTCCGGGACCCTGCACAGATACGCAGTATTTT.